These T cell receptor beta chains were read from a single sample in a study of cytomegalovirus exposure and HLA in healthy donors. The table came from immunoSEQ multiplex PCR; TCRdb's copy has only in-frame clones and leaves some out. Of some 130,000 clones detected, about 61% appear once; the ten largest clones hold less than 3%. The source material was PBMCs. The receptors stem from a woman aged 40 to 50 in good health and CMV-seronegative. Each CDR3 is given with its conserved first and last residue. D genes are given only for firm matches. The listing skips clone size in some rows; elsewhere it reads once, few, many or a size class.

cdr3_nt: TGTGCCAGCAGCTTTAGTGACAGGGGGCGTTCCTATGGCTACACCTTC
cdr3_aa: CASSFSDRGRSYGYTF
j_call: TRBJ1-2
clone_size: few
d_call: TRBD1
v_call: TRBV9
cdr3_length: 16

cdr3_nt: TGTGCCAGCAGGACCGGGGGGGTTGAGGAGACCCAGTACTTC
cdr3_aa: CASRTGGVEETQYF
j_call: TRBJ2-5
clone_size: .
d_call: TRBD2
v_call: TRBV28
cdr3_length: 14

cdr3_nt: TGTGCCAGCAGCTTAATCGGACAGGGGGAAGCTAAAGAAAAACTGTTTTTT
cdr3_aa: CASSLIGQGEAKEKLFF
j_call: TRBJ1-4
clone_size: few
d_call: TRBD1
v_call: TRBV7-9
cdr3_length: 17

cdr3_nt: TGCGCCAGCAGCCAAGGGCATACAGGGATGAACACTGAAGCTTTCTTT
cdr3_aa: CASSQGHTGMNTEAFF
j_call: TRBJ1-1
clone_size: .
d_call: .
v_call: TRBV4-3
cdr3_length: 16

cdr3_nt: TGTGCCTGGGACCGGGACAGAGGGCAGTTCTTC
cdr3_aa: CAWDRDRGQFF
j_call: TRBJ2-1
clone_size: .
d_call: TRBD1
v_call: TRBV30
cdr3_length: 11

cdr3_nt: TGTGCCAGCAACCCAGGACAGCCAGCTAACTATGGCTACACCTTC
cdr3_aa: CASNPGQPANYGYTF
j_call: TRBJ1-2
clone_size: .
d_call: .
v_call: TRBV7-2
cdr3_length: 15

cdr3_nt: TGTGCCAGCAGCTTAGTTTCGACAGGGACCGGGGAGCTGTTTTTT
cdr3_aa: CASSLVSTGTGELFF
j_call: TRBJ2-2
clone_size: .
d_call: TRBD1
v_call: TRBV7-2
cdr3_length: 15

cdr3_nt: TGTGCCAGCAGTTTATATAGGGGCCCCTACGAGCAGTACTTC
cdr3_aa: CASSLYRGPYEQYF
j_call: TRBJ2-7
clone_size: .
d_call: .
v_call: TRBV27
cdr3_length: 14

cdr3_nt: TGTGCCAGCAGCCCCGCCCCGGGGTGGCCCCAGCATTTT
cdr3_aa: CASSPAPGWPQHF
j_call: TRBJ1-5
clone_size: .
d_call: .
v_call: TRBV7-8
cdr3_length: 13

cdr3_nt: TGTGCCAGCCTAGGGGTGGCGGCTGAAGCTTTCTTT
cdr3_aa: CASLGVAAEAFF
j_call: TRBJ1-1
clone_size: .
d_call: .
v_call: TRBV6-5
cdr3_length: 12

cdr3_nt: TGCGCCAGCAGGAGTGGACAGGGGAAAGCCGGGGAGCTGTTTTTT
cdr3_aa: CASRSGQGKAGELFF
j_call: TRBJ2-2
clone_size: .
d_call: TRBD1
v_call: TRBV10-1
cdr3_length: 15

cdr3_nt: TGTGCCAGCAGATCACAGCCATATTGGGAGCCCCAGCATTTT
cdr3_aa: CASRSQPYWEPQHF
j_call: TRBJ1-5
clone_size: .
d_call: .
v_call: TRBV27
cdr3_length: 14

cdr3_nt: TGTGCCAGCAGTCCGCAAGGGGGCTCCTATAATTCACCCCTCCACTTT
cdr3_aa: CASSPQGGSYNSPLHF
j_call: TRBJ1-6
clone_size: few
d_call: .
v_call: TRBV7-9
cdr3_length: 16

cdr3_nt: TGTGCCAGTAGTATCTTTGCGGAAGAGACCCAGTACTTC
cdr3_aa: CASSIFAEETQYF
j_call: TRBJ2-5
clone_size: few
d_call: .
v_call: TRBV19
cdr3_length: 13

cdr3_nt: TGTGCCAGCAGCCGAACGGGCGTCGGGGGAGGATACGAGCAGTACTTC
cdr3_aa: CASSRTGVGGGYEQYF
j_call: TRBJ2-7
clone_size: .
d_call: .
v_call: TRBV4-2
cdr3_length: 16

cdr3_nt: TGTGCCTGGAGTGCGCGAATTGGGACAGGGGATAATCAGCCCCAGCATTTT
cdr3_aa: CAWSARIGTGDNQPQHF
j_call: TRBJ1-5
clone_size: .
d_call: TRBD1
v_call: TRBV30
cdr3_length: 17

cdr3_nt: TGTGCCAGCAGGAGGGGGCGTAGCACTGAAGCTTTCTTT
cdr3_aa: CASRRGRSTEAFF
j_call: TRBJ1-1
clone_size: .
d_call: TRBD1
v_call: TRBV7-2
cdr3_length: 13

cdr3_nt: TGTGCCAGCAGTTACTCGAGAGATTTCCACGAGCAGTACTTC
cdr3_aa: CASSYSRDFHEQYF
j_call: TRBJ2-7
clone_size: .
d_call: .
v_call: TRBV6-6
cdr3_length: 14

cdr3_nt: TGTGCCAGCCAGGGGTCTAATGAAAAACTGTTTTTT
cdr3_aa: CASQGSNEKLFF
j_call: TRBJ1-4
clone_size: .
d_call: .
v_call: TRBV6-5
cdr3_length: 12

cdr3_nt: TGTGCCACCCGGGACAGTTACTACGAGCAGTACTTC
cdr3_aa: CATRDSYYEQYF
j_call: TRBJ2-7
clone_size: .
d_call: TRBD1
v_call: TRBV7-9
cdr3_length: 12

cdr3_nt: TGTGCCAGCAGCCAATCGACGGGGGGCCACGAGCAGTACTTC
cdr3_aa: CASSQSTGGHEQYF
j_call: TRBJ2-7
clone_size: .
d_call: .
v_call: TRBV16
cdr3_length: 14

cdr3_nt: TGTGCCAGCTCCCCCTTCGGGGGGCAGTCCTACAATGAGCAGTTCTTC
cdr3_aa: CASSPFGGQSYNEQFF
j_call: TRBJ2-1
clone_size: .
d_call: .
v_call: TRBV18
cdr3_length: 16

cdr3_nt: TGCGCCAGCAGCCAAGATACAACGAGTAAAGGGGTCGTTGCGTCACCCCTCCACTTT
cdr3_aa: CASSQDTTSKGVVASPLHF
j_call: TRBJ1-6
clone_size: .
d_call: .
v_call: TRBV4-3
cdr3_length: 19

cdr3_nt: TGTGCCAGCAAGAGACAGGGGGTCACTAATGAAAAACTGTTTTTT
cdr3_aa: CASKRQGVTNEKLFF
j_call: TRBJ1-4
clone_size: .
d_call: TRBD1
v_call: TRBV6-5
cdr3_length: 15